This TCR beta chain emerged from a study of blood T cell repertoires in COVID-19. The table came from immunoSEQ multiplex PCR; TCRdb's copy has only in-frame clones and leaves some out. The sample comprises approximately 250,000 clones, over 75% of which are singletons, and around 3% rests with the top ten. The germline V gene encodes CDR1 SGHTA and CDR2 FQGNSA. Losses at the gene ends were 3 bases for V and 8 bases for J; bases not matched to a gene: 7. The CDR3 is 14 amino acids. The TCR was taken from a woman aged 40 to 50 who had been exposed to COVID-19. This sequence joins TRBV7-2 and TRBJ1-5; 7 positions match TRBD1. Sequenced: PBMCs or T cells enriched from blood (not recorded which). The CDR3 sequence is CASSFGGGAKPQHF. In DNA form, the CDR3 reads TGTGCCAGCAGCTTTGGAGGGGGCGCGAAGCCCCAGCATTTT.